The clone carrying this T cell receptor (beta chain) was detected once. This sample is drawn from a study of CD8+ T cells in alopecia areata. Following extraction, RNA underwent reverse transcription to cDNA, which served as the sequencing template. Some clones are missing from TCRdb's copy, which holds only in-frame ones; the method was immunoSEQ multiplex PCR. Of 150,000 to 250,000 clones in the sample, 45% to 75% were seen once. The treatment: oral pan-JAK inhibitor, 5-10 mg twice daily. The CDR3 runs to 15 residues. After removal of 3 bases from V and 7 bases from J, the junction contained 3 bases not matched to a gene. Germline CDR1 and CDR2: SEHNR and FQNEAQ (reference sequence).

This sequence joins TRBV7-9 and TRBJ1-6; 10 bases align to TRBD1. The sequence was collected from a human donor with alopecia areata. The material was CD4+ T cells sorted from blood, obtained at week 4, from a patient treated with tofacitinib. The CDR3 reads CASSLVDRGNSPLHF. For the CDR3, the DNA is TGTGCCAGCAGCTTGGTGGACAGGGGGAATTCACCCCTCCACTTT.